These T cell receptor beta chains were read from a single sample in a study of regulatory T cells in long-lasting Graves disease. TCRdb ran MiXCR on the multiplex PCR reads and lists one entry per CDR3 protein. In the table there are some 410,000 distinct CDR3 sequences, over 15% of which are singletons. The same sample was also studied in work on T cells in Graves' hyperthyroidism and ophthalmopathy.

The specimen was peripheral blood mononuclear cells (PBMCs), collected at new diagnosis, from a patient treated with antithyroid drugs. Source of these receptors: a woman in her 30s with Graves disease. The CDR3 runs from the conserved cysteine through the conserved F or W. Fields, in order: clone size, J gene, CDR3 length, V gene, D gene, CDR3 protein, CDR3 DNA. D genes are given only for firm matches. Size is stated for part of the rows, as once, few or many counts, or as a class when the clone is expanded.

. TRBJ2-1 19 TRBV13 TRBD2 CASGLPPGLAGASYNEQFF TGTGCCAGCGGCTTGCCCCCGGGACTAGCGGGAGCCTCCTACAATGAGCAGTTCTTC
. TRBJ2-2 18 TRBV5-1 TRBD2 CASSLSAGGLGNTWELFF TGCGCCAGCAGCTTGTCAGCGGGAGGGCTAGGAAACACCTGGGAGCTGTTTTTT
few TRBJ1-2 15 TRBV12-3/TRBV12-4 . CASSLALNSLDGYTF TGTGCCAGCAGTTTAGCGCTCAACAGTTTAGATGGCTACACCTTC
few TRBJ1-4 14 TRBV13 . CASSRGPVDEKLFF TGTGCCAGCAGCCGAGGGCCGGTGGATGAAAAACTGTTTTTT
. TRBJ2-5 13 TRBV7-2 . CASSRQVGETQYF TGTGCCAGCAGCCGACAGGTGGGGGAGACCCAGTACTTC
many TRBJ2-7 12 TRBV11-2 . CASSLGIYEQYF TGTGCCAGCAGCTTGGGCATCTACGAGCAGTACTTC
few TRBJ2-1 16 TRBV5-1 . CASTPGFRWIGNEQFF TGCGCCAGCACCCCGGGATTCAGGTGGATCGGGAATGAGCAGTTCTTC
. TRBJ2-5 13 TRBV9 TRBD2 CASSVRLAETQYF TGTGCCAGCAGCGTCCGACTAGCGGAGACCCAGTACTTC
few TRBJ2-1 15 TRBV13 TRBD2 CASSSSGSGEGEQFF TGTGCCAGCAGCTCAAGCGGGAGTGGAGAGGGTGAGCAGTTCTTC
many TRBJ1-5 15 TRBV5-1 . CASSLAAGSNQPQHF TGCGCCAGCAGCTTGGCGGCAGGGAGCAATCAGCCCCAGCATTTT
few TRBJ2-3 17 TRBV7-9 TRBD2 CASSSLRWREGGDTQYF TGTGCCAGCAGCTCTTTGCGATGGCGGGAGGGAGGAGATACGCAGTATTTT
many TRBJ2-5 17 TRBV24-1 TRBD1 CATSDSRTGSLQETQYF TGTGCCACCAGTGATTCAAGGACAGGGTCCCTCCAAGAGACCCAGTACTTC
. TRBJ2-7 15 TRBV19 . CASSIGRSASYEQYF TGTGCCAGTAGTATCGGTCGTAGCGCTTCCTACGAGCAGTACTTC
many TRBJ2-1 12 TRBV3-1 . CASSHIRYEQFF TGTGCCAGCAGCCATATTCGATATGAGCAGTTCTTC
many TRBJ2-2 15 TRBV28 . CASSLYVPNTGELFF TGTGCCAGCAGTTTATACGTACCGAACACCGGGGAGCTGTTTTTT
many TRBJ2-1 15 TRBV12-3/TRBV12-4 TRBD2 CASRPREALTGEQFF TGTGCCAGCAGGCCTCGGGAGGCCCTCACGGGGGAGCAGTTCTTC
few TRBJ1-4 17 TRBV19 TRBD1 CASSIHLQGTANEKLFF TGTGCCAGTAGTATTCATCTTCAGGGGACAGCTAATGAAAAACTGTTTTTT
many TRBJ2-7 19 TRBV6-2/TRBV6-3 TRBD1 CASSLGTGGLRLAVYEQYF TGTGCCAGCAGTTTGGGGACAGGGGGCTTAAGACTAGCGGTCTACGAGCAGTACTTC
many TRBJ2-7 18 TRBV6-9 . CASSYLSRTEAHSYEQYF TGTGCCAGCAGTTACCTTAGTAGGACGGAAGCTCACTCCTACGAGCAGTACTTC
many TRBJ2-7 14 TRBV6-1 . CATKIDGSSYEQYF TGTGCCACCAAGATTGACGGTAGCTCCTACGAGCAGTACTTC
many TRBJ2-7 14 TRBV27 TRBD2 CASSKSGTYYEQYF TGTGCCAGCAGTAAAAGCGGGACCTACTACGAGCAGTACTTC
. TRBJ2-3 16 TRBV28 . CASSLSGLGGGDTQYF TGTGCCAGCAGTTTATCGGGTCTCGGCGGCGGAGATACGCAGTATTTT
few TRBJ1-5 17 TRBV4-1 . CASSQDPGMVSNQPQHF TGCGCCAGCAGCCAAGATCCGGGGATGGTAAGCAATCAGCCCCAGCATTTT
few TRBJ2-1 15 TRBV19 . CASSILPGAGNEQFF TGTGCCAGTAGTATCCTCCCGGGAGCGGGCAATGAGCAGTTCTTC
many TRBJ1-2 14 TRBV6-1 . CASSPHREVLGYTF TGTGCCAGCAGCCCACACAGGGAGGTGTTGGGCTACACCTTC
many TRBJ2-5 14 TRBV2 TRBD1 CASSNRDREETQYF TGTGCCAGCAGCAATAGGGACAGGGAAGAGACCCAGTACTTC
few TRBJ2-3 14 TRBV7-3 TRBD2 CASSLYSGRDTQYF TGTGCCAGCAGCTTGTACAGCGGGAGAGATACGCAGTATTTT
many TRBJ2-1 14 TRBV28 TRBD2 CATEGTSGGNEQFF TGTGCCACCGAGGGGACTAGCGGGGGCAATGAGCAGTTCTTC
many TRBJ1-2 12 TRBV29-1 . CSVGQEYYGYTF TGCAGCGTTGGACAGGAATACTATGGCTACACCTTC
many TRBJ2-7 16 TRBV28 TRBD2 CASRPNGGLALYEQYF TGTGCCAGCAGACCTAACGGGGGACTAGCGTTATACGAGCAGTACTTC
many TRBJ2-7 15 TRBV7-2 TRBD2 CASSLAIAGVPEQYF TGTGCCAGCAGCTTAGCGATAGCGGGAGTCCCCGAGCAGTACTTC
many TRBJ2-5 13 TRBV2 TRBD2 CASLTSAQETQYF TGTGCCAGCCTTACTAGCGCCCAAGAGACCCAGTACTTC
few TRBJ2-7 11 TRBV20-1 . CSAFREREQYF TGCAGTGCTTTCAGGGAAAGGGAGCAGTACTTC